These 16 T cell receptor beta chains came from one sample sequenced in a study of vaccination and CD4 T cells after COVID-19. No antigens are known for them. Time point here: late sampling 161 to 241 days after vaccination in a few convalescent patients. Stated treatment: roughly 10-day PBMC culture with coronavirus spike peptide pools or control peptides (ViraFEST assay). Researchers used the Oncomine TCR Beta short-read assay to sequence DNA from cultured CD4+ T cells. TCRdb called the PCR reads again in MiXCR, with one record for every CDR3 protein. Here the sample spans about 20,000 distinct CDR3 sequences, roughly 36% being singletons. Sample: CD4+ T cells from blood, cultured in vitro, taken about 7 months after SARS-CoV-2 vaccination. These receptors were taken from a human donor who had recovered from COVID-19.

The chain links TRBV7-9 to TRBJ2-7; TRBD2 matches 7 bases. CDR3 length equals 13 residues. CDR1 and CDR2 (germline): SEHNR, FQNEAQ (reference sequence). V lost 4 bases and J lost 0; bases outside the gene matches: 0. The CDR3, as DNA: TGTGCCAGCAGCTCTAGCGGCTCCTACGAGCAGTACTTC. Protein product: CASSSSGSYEQYF. The entire variable domain, with the rest obtained from reference TRBV7-9 and TRBJ2-7, is as follows: DTGVSQNPRHKITKRGQNVTFRCDPISEHNRLYWYRQTLGQGPEFLTYFQNEAQLEKSRLLSDRFSAERPKGSFSTLEIQRTEQGDSAMYLCASSSSGSYEQYFGPGTRLTVT.

In regard to this clonotype: The junction departs from the called germline gene at one end, perhaps through a read error. The chain combines TRBV28 with TRBJ1-6; D gene unclear. In germline, CDR1 is MDHEN, CDR2 SYDVKM. The CDR3 contains 11 residues. The CDR3 is CVSSSRSPLHF. The CDR3 DNA reads as TGTGTCAGCAGTTCCAGGTCACCCCTCCACTTT. Full variable domain (missing parts from reference TRBV28 and TRBJ1-6): DVKVTQSSRYLVKRTGEKVFLECVQDMDHENMFWYRQDPGLGLRLIYFSYDVKMKEKGDIPEGYSVSREKKERFSLILESASTNQTSMYLCVSSSRSPLHFGNGTRLTVT.

This clonotype was found once. The chain employs TRBV28 and TRBJ1-1; tentatively, D is TRBD1 (6 bases). The CDR3 runs to 16 residues. The germline CDR1 and CDR2 sequences are MDHEN and SYDVKM. Trimming took 3 bases from V and 5 from J, leaving 19 bases between them. CDR3 bases: TGTGCCAGCAGTTTGGGTGCAACAGGGTATTCAACTGAAGCTTTCTTT. Encoded protein: CASSLGATGYSTEAFF.

The chain couples TRBV7-8 to TRBJ2-1, with a weak D call TRBD2 (6 bases). The CDR3 consists of 15 residues. Looked up from germline, CDR1 is SGHVS and CDR2 is FQNEAQ. Trimming removed 4 bases from V and 10 bases from J, with 20 bases in between. CDR3 loop: CASSSWGDGREEQFF. In nucleotides, the CDR3 is TGTGCCAGCAGCTCCTGGGGGGACGGACGTGAAGAGCAGTTCTTC. The entire variable domain, with the rest obtained from reference TRBV7-8 and TRBJ2-1, is as follows: GAGVSQSPRYKVAKRGQDVALRCDPISGHVSLFWYQQALGQGPEFLTYFQNEAQLDKSGLPSDRFFAERPEGSVSTLKIQRTQQEDSAVYLCASSSWGDGREEQFFGPGTRLTVL.

The V and J genes are TRBV6-5 and TRBJ2-5; 8 bases map to TRBD2. CDR1 is MNHEY and CDR2 is SVGAGI in the germline V gene. The J segment lost 5 bases and the V segment lost 1 base, leaving 12 bases of the junction unmatched. This CDR3 region has 17 residues. CDR3 in DNA: TGTGCCAGCAGTTACTACGGGAGGGCCTTATTAAGTGAGACCCAGTACTTC. Amino acids: CASSYYGRALLSETQYF.

The gene calls are TRBV7-2 and TRBJ1-5; D perhaps matches TRBD1 (5 bases). CDR3 length equals 14 residues. CDR1 is SGHTA and CDR2 is FQGNSA in the germline V gene. With 1 base removed from V and 6 bases from J, the gap between germline ends came to 10 bases. DNA of the CDR3: TGTGCCAGCAGCTTAGTAACAAGGGGTCAGCCCCAGCATTTT. Protein sequence: CASSLVTRGQPQHF.

This clonotype was found a few times. This chain's CDR3 is CASTRDRQETQYF. Written as DNA, the CDR3 is TGTGCCAGCACACGCGACAGGCAAGAGACCCAGTACTTC. The V call is TRBV2, the J call TRBJ2-5, with D perhaps matching TRBD1 (6 bases). CDR1 SNHLY and CDR2 FYNNEI come from the germline V gene. V lost 7 bases and J 2 bases, leaving 11 bases between the germline ends. The CDR3 contains 13 residues.

The sample holds a few counts of this clonotype. The V and J genes are TRBV27 and TRBJ2-3; possibly TRBD1 for D (5 bases). This CDR3 has 12 amino acids. With 5 bases removed from V and 4 bases from J, the gap between germline ends came to 7 bases. Germline V gene sequence: CDR1 MNHEY, CDR2 SMNVEV (reference sequence). CDR3 region: CASSPRADTQYF. CDR3 bases: TGTGCCAGCAGTCCCAGGGCAGATACGCAGTATTTT.

The V gene is TRBV20-1, the J gene TRBJ2-7, with 7 bases lining up with TRBD2. Germline loops: CDR1 DFQATT, CDR2 SNEGSKA (reference sequence). The CDR3 is 12 residues long. The CDR3, as DNA: TGCAGCGCGGCGGGGACTATCACTGGGCAGTACTTC. This gives the protein CSAAGTITGQYF.

This clonotype was seen more than once but under ten times. The chain couples TRBV27 to TRBJ2-7; TRBD1 agrees at 8 bases. Germline V CDR1 and CDR2: MNHEY, SMNVEV (reference sequence). J gave up 0 bases and V 4 bases, and 5 bases lay outside the gene matches. This CDR3 is 15 amino acids long. The CDR3 is CASSSSGQVSYEQYF. The DNA for the CDR3 is TGTGCCAGCAGTTCCTCGGGACAGGTCTCCTACGAGCAGTACTTC.

This clonotype came up a few times. The rearrangement joins TRBV28 to TRBJ1-6; 7 positions agree with TRBD1. Germline values: CDR1 MDHEN, CDR2 SYDVKM. Germline trimming cut 5 bases from V and 5 bases from J; bases unmatched to any gene: 9. The CDR3 loop spans 16 amino acids. Here the CDR3 reads CASSTATGRDNSPLHF. CDR3 DNA sequence: TGTGCCAGCAGTACAGCGACAGGGCGCGATAATTCACCCCTCCACTTT.

The table lists this clonotype with a few counts. The chain has TRBV21-1 and TRBJ2-5. TRBV21-1 is an annotated pseudogene. This CDR3 is 16 amino acids long. CDR3 bases: TGTGCCAGCAGCAAAGGTGGCGAGGAGTGGCGAGAGACCCAGTACTTC. Its protein product is CASSKGGEEWRETQYF.

The rearrangement links TRBV20-1 to TRBJ2-7; D may correspond to TRBD1 or TRBD2 (6 bases each). The V and J ends lost 4 bases and 6 bases respectively, with 22 bases between them. The CDR3 length is 15 residues. The germline gives CDR1 DFQATT, CDR2 SNEGSKA (reference sequence). The CDR3 region has the DNA TGCAGTGCTACTGGTGAGGGGGGAGTAAGTTCCGAGCAGTACTTC. It is translated as CSATGEGGVSSEQYF.

This clonotype occurred a few times. This sequence joins TRBV6-1 and TRBJ2-1; 8 bases align to TRBD2. With V trimmed by 7 bases and J by 5 bases, 4 bases remained unmatched. In germline, CDR1 is MNHNS, CDR2 SASEGT. CDR3 size: 13 residues. This CDR3 is CASTPGGDNEQFF. In DNA form, the CDR3 reads TGTGCCAGCACCCCCGGGGGGGACAATGAGCAGTTCTTC.

The rearrangement links TRBV7-2 to TRBJ1-2; 8 bases fit TRBD1. V trimming: 4 bases; J trimming: 6 bases; junction bases outside the gene matches: 7. The CDR3 spans 14 residues. Germline V lookup: CDR1 SGHTA, CDR2 FQGNSA. The CDR3 DNA follows: TGTGCCAGCAGCTCCCCGTGGACAGGGCATGGCTACACCTTC. Amino acid sequence: CASSSPWTGHGYTF.

There are a few counts of this clonotype. The chain links TRBV6-2 or TRBV6-3 to TRBJ1-5; D might be TRBD1 (6 bases). With 4 bases removed from V and 12 bases from J, the gap between germline ends came to 19 bases. The CDR3 consists of 14 residues. Germline CDR1 and CDR2: MNHEY and SVGEGT. The CDR3, as DNA: TGTGCCAGCAGTTCCGGGCAGGGGTTGCTTAACCAGCATTTT. Amino acids: CASSSGQGLLNQHF.